The clone carrying this T cell receptor (beta chain) was seen a single time. Antigen specificity is unknown. Clones were read by immunoSEQ multiplex PCR, and TCRdb kept only the in-frame ones, dropping some. The repertoire holds 250,000 to 350,000 clones, with approximately 76% as singletons. About 1.8 micrograms of genomic DNA came from cryopreserved PBMCs for TCR beta libraries. The source of the sample is a study of cytotoxic CD8 clonotypes in ibrutinib-treated CLL. Study-level information: Median treatment time before response sampling was 12 months, range 6 to 36. Productive templates per sample averaged nearly 260,000; productive rearrangements, roughly 100,000.

Germline V gene data show CDR1 as SGDLS and CDR2 as YYNGEE. The CDR3 totals 15 residues. Deletions cut 5 bases from V and 0 bases from J, with 9 bases between. Study-level results: Rising at ibrutinib response, clonality subsequently fell back toward baseline at progression.

Sequences were derived from PBMCs, sampled at disease progression, from a patient treated with ibrutinib. This sequence joins TRBV9 and TRBJ2-6; possibly TRBD1 for D (5 bases). The clonotype was recovered from a human donor with chronic lymphocytic leukemia. The CDR3 reads CASSGRGSGANVLTF. DNA of the CDR3: TGTGCCAGCAGTGGTAGGGGCTCTGGGGCCAACGTCCTGACTTTC.